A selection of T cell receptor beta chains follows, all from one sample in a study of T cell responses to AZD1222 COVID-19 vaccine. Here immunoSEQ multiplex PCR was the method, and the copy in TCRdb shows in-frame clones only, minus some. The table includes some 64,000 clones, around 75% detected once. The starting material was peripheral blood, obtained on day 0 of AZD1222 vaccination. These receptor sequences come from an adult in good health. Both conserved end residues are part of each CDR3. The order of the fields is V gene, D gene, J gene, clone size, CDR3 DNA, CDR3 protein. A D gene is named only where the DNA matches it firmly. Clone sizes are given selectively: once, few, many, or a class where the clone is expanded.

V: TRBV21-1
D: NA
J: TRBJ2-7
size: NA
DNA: TGTGCCAGCAGCATGAGAGGGCTAGCGGGAGTCGAGCAGTACTTC
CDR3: CASSMRGLAGVEQYF

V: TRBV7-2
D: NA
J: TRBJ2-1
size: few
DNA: TGTGCCAGCAGCCTGCGGGGCAACAATGAGCAGTTCTTC
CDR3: CASSLRGNNEQFF

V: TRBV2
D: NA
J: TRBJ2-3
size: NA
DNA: TGTGCCAGCAGCCGCACCGTGGCTGGCACAGATACGCAGTATTTT
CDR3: CASSRTVAGTDTQYF

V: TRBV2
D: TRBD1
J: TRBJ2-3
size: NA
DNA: TGTGCCAGCAGTGCGGACAGGCGAGCAGGGGCAGATACGCAGTATTTT
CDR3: CASSADRRAGADTQYF

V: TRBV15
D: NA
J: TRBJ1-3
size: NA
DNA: TGTGCCACCAGCAGAGGATCAGGGGCTACGCCGCGAAACACCATATATTTT
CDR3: CATSRGSGATPRNTIYF

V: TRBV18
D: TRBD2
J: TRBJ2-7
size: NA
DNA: TGTGCCAGCTCACCACAACTAGCGGGGGTCAATGGCGAGCAGTACTTC
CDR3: CASSPQLAGVNGEQYF

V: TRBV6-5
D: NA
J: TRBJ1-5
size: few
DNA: TGTGCCAGCAGTCCGCTGAGACAGGCTGGACAGCCCCAGCATTTT
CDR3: CASSPLRQAGQPQHF

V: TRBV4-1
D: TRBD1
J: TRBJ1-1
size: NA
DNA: TGCGCCAGCAGACAGGGGTTAACGGGGGTGAACACTGAAGCTTTCTTT
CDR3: CASRQGLTGVNTEAFF

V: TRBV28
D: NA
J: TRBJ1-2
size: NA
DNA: TGTGCCAGCAGTCCCCAAATAGACTATGGCTACACCTTC
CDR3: CASSPQIDYGYTF

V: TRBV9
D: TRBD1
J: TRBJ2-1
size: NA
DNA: TGTGCCAGCAGCGTAGTCGGGACAGCCTACAATGAGCAGTTCTTC
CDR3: CASSVVGTAYNEQFF

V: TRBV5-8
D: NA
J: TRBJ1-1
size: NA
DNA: TGTGCCAGCAGCTTAGATCGGAACACTGAAGCTTTCTTT
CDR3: CASSLDRNTEAFF

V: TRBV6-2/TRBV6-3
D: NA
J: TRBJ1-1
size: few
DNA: TGTGCCAGCAGTTACTTTCGGGCCCCTGAAGCTTTCTTT
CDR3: CASSYFRAPEAFF

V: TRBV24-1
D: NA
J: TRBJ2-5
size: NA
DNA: TGTGCCACCAGTGATGTGACGGACGAGACCCAGTACTTC
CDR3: CATSDVTDETQYF